This TCR beta chain was captured by sequencing in a study of Ad26.COV2.S vaccination and SARS-CoV-2 variants. Turning to the study itself: Enrollment placed the donor in the COV1001 Ad26.COV2.S trial arm.

Treatment: around 19 received Ad26.COV2.S at low or high dose, single or two shots; about 5 received placebo; per-sample allocation not given. Following the first vaccine or placebo injection, samples were taken on day 63. Immunization relied on an Ad26 vector, which expressed Wuhan-strain SARS-CoV-2 spike. This CDR3 has 13 amino acids. Assay used: immunoSEQ multiplex PCR; TCRdb lists only in-frame clones, some missing. This table holds approximately 400,000 clones, approximately 81% found once. The sequence was obtained from a person between 18 and 59 years old who received the Ad26.COV2.S COVID-19 vaccine or a placebo. Sequences were derived from peripheral blood, sampled in a trial of Ad26.COV2.S vaccine versus placebo. The chain carries TRBV21-1 and TRBJ2-5; the table assigns TRBD2, which was not confirmed against the DNA. TRBV21-1 is labeled a pseudogene. The CDR3 DNA reads as TGTGCCAGCAGCAAGGAGCATCCAGAGACCCAGTACTTC. The encoded protein is CASSKEHPETQYF.